This T cell receptor beta chain was recorded in a study of vaccination effects on CD4 cells after COVID-19. This table comes from immunoSEQ multiplex PCR, and its TCRdb copy is limited to in-frame clones, with some not included. The data hold tens of thousands of clones, with roughly 74% observed a single time. Antigen-specific CD4+ T cells were expanded with viral peptide pools in the ViraFEST assay before sequencing. Following 10 days of culture, CD4+ T cells were isolated. Absence of prior SARS-CoV-2 infection characterized the vaccine recipients, who showed negative nucleocapsid antibodies. Half-medium replacement with IL-2 medium occurred on days 3 and 7. This clone came up a few times. Its target is unknown. The V end lost 0 bases, the J end lost 1 base, and 7 bases lay between the germline ends. The CDR3 has 15 residues. Germline V gene lookup returns CDR1 SGHTS and CDR2 YDEGEE. Overall study results and limits: Whether induced by infection or by vaccine, clones showed marked clonal contraction late after vaccination. Cross-reactivity toward common cold coronaviruses was confined to only 1 of 255 vaccine-induced clones in healthy vaccinees.

The chain couples TRBV5-8 to TRBJ2-2; D may correspond to TRBD1 or TRBD2 (5 bases each). This receptor was identified in a human donor who received a COVID-19 vaccine. The source material was CD4+ T cells from PBMCs cultured with HCoV-NL63 spike peptides, sampled before COVID-19 vaccination. In DNA form, the CDR3 reads TGTGCCAGCAGCTTGGAGGGGAGGAACACCGGGGAGCTGTTTTTT. This sequence encodes CASSLEGRNTGELFF.